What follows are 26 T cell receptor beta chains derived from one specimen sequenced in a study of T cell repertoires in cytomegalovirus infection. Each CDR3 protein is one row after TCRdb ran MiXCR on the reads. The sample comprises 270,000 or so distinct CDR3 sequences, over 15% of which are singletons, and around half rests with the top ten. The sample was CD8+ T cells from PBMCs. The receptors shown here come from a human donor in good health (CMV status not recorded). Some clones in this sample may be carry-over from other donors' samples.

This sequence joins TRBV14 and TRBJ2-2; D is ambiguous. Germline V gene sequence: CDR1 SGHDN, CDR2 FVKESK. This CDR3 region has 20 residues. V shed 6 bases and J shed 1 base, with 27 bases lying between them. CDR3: CASSNKNLYFESGNTGELFF. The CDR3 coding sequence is TGTGCCAGCAGTAATAAGAATCTGTACTTCGAGTCGGGGAACACCGGGGAGCTGTTTTTT.

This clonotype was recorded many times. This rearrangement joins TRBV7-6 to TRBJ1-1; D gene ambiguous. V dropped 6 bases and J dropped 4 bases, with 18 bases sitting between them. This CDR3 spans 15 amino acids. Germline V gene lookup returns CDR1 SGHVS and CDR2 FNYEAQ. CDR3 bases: TGTGCCAGCAGACCCTTACCCTTTGACGCCACTGAAGCTTTCTTT. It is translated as CASRPLPFDATEAFF.

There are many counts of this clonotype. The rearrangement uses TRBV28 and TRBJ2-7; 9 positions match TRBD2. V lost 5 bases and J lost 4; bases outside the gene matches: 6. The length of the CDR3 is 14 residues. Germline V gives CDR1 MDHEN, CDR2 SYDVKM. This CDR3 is CASSPRLAEYEQYF. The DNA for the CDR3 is TGTGCCAGCAGTCCACGACTAGCGGAGTACGAGCAGTACTTC.

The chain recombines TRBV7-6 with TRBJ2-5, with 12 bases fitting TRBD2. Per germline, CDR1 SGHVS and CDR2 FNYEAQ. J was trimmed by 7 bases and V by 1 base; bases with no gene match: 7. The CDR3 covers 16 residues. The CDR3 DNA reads TGTGCCAGCAGCTTAGGACTAGCGGGGGCTCCAGGGACCCAGTACTTC. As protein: CASSLGLAGAPGTQYF. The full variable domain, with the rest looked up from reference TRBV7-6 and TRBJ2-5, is GAGVSQSPRYKVTKRGQDVALRCDPISGHVSLYWYRQALGQGPEFLTYFNYEAQQDKSGLPNDRFSAERPEGSISTLTIQRTEQRDSAMYRCASSLGLAGAPGTQYFGPGTRLLVL.

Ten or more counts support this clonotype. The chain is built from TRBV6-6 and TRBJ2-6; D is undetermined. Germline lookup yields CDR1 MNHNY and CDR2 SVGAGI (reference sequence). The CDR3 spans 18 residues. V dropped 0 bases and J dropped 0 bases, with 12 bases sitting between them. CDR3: CASSYSTDLYSGANVLTF. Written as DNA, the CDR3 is TGTGCCAGCAGTTACTCGACGGACCTGTACTCTGGGGCCAACGTCCTGACTTTC.

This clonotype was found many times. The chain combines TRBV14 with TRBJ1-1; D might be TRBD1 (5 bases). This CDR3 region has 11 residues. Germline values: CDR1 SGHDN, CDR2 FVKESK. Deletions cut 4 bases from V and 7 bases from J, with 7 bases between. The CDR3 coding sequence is TGTGCCAGCAGCCCTGGACATGAAGCTTTCTTT. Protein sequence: CASSPGHEAFF.

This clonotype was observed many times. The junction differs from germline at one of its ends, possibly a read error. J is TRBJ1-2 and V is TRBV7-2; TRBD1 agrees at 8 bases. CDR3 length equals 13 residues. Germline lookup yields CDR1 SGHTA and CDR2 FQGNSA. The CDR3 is CASSPYGQGTVAF. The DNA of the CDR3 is TGTGCCAGCAGCCCCTATGGACAGGGTACGGTGGCTTTC. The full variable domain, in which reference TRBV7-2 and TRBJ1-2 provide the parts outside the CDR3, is GAGVSQSPSNKVTEKGKDVELRCDPISGHTALYWYRQSLGQGLEFLIYFQGNSAPDKSGLPSDRFSAERTGGSVSTLTIQRTQQEDSAVYLCASSPYGQGTVAFGSGTRLTVV.

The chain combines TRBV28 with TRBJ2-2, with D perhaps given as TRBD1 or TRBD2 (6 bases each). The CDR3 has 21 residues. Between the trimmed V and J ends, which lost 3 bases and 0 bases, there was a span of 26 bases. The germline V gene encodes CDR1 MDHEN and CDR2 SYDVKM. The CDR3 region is CASSFRLGDPGARANTGELFF. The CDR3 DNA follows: TGTGCCAGCAGTTTTCGGCTTGGGGATCCGGGGGCCAGAGCGAACACCGGGGAGCTGTTTTTT.

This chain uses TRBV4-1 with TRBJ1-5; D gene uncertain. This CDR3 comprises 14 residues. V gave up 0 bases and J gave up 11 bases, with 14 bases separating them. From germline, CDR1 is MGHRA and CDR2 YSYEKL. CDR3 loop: CASSQDELGPSQHF. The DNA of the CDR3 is TGCGCCAGCAGCCAAGATGAACTTGGCCCCTCCCAGCATTTT.

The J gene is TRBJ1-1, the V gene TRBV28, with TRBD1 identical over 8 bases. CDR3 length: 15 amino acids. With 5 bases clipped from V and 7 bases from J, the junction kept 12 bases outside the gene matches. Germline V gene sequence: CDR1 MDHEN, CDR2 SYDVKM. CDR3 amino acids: CASSPLQGAFGEAFF. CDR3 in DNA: TGTGCCAGCAGTCCACTTCAGGGGGCATTTGGTGAAGCTTTCTTT.

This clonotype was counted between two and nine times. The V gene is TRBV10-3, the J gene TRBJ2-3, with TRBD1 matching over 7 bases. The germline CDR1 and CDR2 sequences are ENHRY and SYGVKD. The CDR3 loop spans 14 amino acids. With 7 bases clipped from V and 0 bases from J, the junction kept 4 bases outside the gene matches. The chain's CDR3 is CAIKGAFSTDTQYF. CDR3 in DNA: TGTGCCATCAAGGGGGCCTTCAGCACAGATACGCAGTATTTT.

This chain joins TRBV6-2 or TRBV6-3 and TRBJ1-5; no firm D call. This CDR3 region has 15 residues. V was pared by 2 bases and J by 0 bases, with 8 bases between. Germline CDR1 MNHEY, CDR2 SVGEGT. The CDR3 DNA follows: TGTGCCAGCAGTTACCGAGAATATAGCAATCAGCCCCAGCATTTT. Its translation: CASSYREYSNQPQHF.

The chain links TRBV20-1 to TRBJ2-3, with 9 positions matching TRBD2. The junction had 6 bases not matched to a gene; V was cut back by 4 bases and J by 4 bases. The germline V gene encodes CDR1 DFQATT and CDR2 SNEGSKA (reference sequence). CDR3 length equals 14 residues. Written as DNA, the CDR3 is TGCAGTGCTACAAGCGGGGGGAGGGCAGATACGCAGTATTTT. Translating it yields CSATSGGRADTQYF.

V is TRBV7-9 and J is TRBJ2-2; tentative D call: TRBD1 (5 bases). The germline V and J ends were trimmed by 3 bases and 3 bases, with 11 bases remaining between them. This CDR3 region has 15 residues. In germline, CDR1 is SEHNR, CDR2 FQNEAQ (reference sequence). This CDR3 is CASSLEQQDTGELFF. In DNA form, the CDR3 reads TGTGCCAGCAGCTTGGAACAACAGGACACCGGGGAGCTGTTTTTT. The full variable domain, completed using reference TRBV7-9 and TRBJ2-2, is DTGVSQNPRHKITKRGQNVTFRCDPISEHNRLYWYRQTLGQGPEFLTYFQNEAQLEKSRLLSDRFSAERPKGSFSTLEIQRTEQGDSAMYLCASSLEQQDTGELFFGEGSRLTVL.

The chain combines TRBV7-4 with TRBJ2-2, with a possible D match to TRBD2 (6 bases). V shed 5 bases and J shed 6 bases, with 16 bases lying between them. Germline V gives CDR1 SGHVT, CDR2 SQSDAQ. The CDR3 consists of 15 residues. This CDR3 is CASSGGVSGSGELFF. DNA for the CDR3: TGTGCCAGCAGCGGCGGGGTATCAGGGTCCGGGGAGCTGTTTTTT.

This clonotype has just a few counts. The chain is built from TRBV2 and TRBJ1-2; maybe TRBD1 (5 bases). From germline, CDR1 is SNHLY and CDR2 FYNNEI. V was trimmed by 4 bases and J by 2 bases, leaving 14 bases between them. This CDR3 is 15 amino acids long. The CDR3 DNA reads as TGTGCCAGCAGTGTATGGGGGGGAGAGAACTATGGCTACACCTTC. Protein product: CASSVWGGENYGYTF.

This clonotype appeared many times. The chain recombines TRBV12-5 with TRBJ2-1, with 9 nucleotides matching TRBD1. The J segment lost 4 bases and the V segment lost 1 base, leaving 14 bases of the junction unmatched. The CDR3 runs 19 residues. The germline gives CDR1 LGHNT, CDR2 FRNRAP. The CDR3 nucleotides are TGTGCTAGTGGTTTGGCTCAGACAAAAGACAGGGGGTGGTACAATGAGCAGTTCTTC. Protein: CASGLAQTKDRGWYNEQFF. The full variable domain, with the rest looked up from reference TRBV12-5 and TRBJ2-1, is DARVTQTPRHKVTEMGQEVTMRCQPILGHNTVFWYRQTMMQGLELLAYFRNRAPLDDSGMPKDRFSAEMPDATLATLKIQPSEPRDSAVYFCASGLAQTKDRGWYNEQFFGPGTRLTVL.

This chain's CDR3 is CASRWGNSPLHF. The CDR3 DNA is TGTGCCAGCAGGTGGGGTAATTCACCCCTCCACTTT. The chain employs TRBV5-4 and TRBJ1-6; D ambiguous. The length of the CDR3 is 12 residues. Trimming removed 5 bases from V and 6 bases from J, with 6 bases in between. Germline V gene lookup returns CDR1 SGHNT and CDR2 YYREEE (reference sequence).

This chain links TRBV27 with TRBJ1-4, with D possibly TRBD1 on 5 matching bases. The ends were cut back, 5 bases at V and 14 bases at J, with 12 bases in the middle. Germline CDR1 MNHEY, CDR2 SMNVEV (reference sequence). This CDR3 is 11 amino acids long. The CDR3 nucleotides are TGTGCCAGCAGTGGACAAGGAGGGCTGTTTTTT. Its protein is CASSGQGGLFF. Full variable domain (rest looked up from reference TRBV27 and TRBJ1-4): EAQVTQNPRYLITVTGKKLTVTCSQNMNHEYMSWYRQDPGLGLRQIYYSMNVEVTDKGDVPEGYKVSRKEKRNFPLILESPSPNQTSLYFCASSGQGGLFFGSGTQLSVL.

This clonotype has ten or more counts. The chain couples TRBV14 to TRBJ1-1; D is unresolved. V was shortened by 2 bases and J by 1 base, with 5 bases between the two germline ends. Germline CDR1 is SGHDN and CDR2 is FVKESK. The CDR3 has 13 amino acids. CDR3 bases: TGTGCCAGCAGCCAACGGACGAACACTGAAGCTTTCTTT. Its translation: CASSQRTNTEAFF.

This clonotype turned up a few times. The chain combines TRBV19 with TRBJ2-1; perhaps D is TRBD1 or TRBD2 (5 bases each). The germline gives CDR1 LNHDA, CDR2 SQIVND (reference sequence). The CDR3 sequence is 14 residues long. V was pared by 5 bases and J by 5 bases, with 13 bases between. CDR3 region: CASSVTGADNEQFF. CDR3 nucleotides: TGTGCCAGTAGTGTGACCGGGGCCGACAATGAGCAGTTCTTC.

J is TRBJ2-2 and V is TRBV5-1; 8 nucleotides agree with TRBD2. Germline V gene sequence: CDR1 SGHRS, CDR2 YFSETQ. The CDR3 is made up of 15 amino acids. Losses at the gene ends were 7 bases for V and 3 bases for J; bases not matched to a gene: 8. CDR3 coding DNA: TGCGCCAGCCGAGCGGGGGATTGGGACACCGGGGAGCTGTTTTTT. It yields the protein CASRAGDWDTGELFF.

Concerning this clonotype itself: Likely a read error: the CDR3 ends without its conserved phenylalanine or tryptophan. The CDR3 sequence: CASSLVRGTDTQYY. CDR3 nucleotides: TGTGCCAGCAGCTTAGTCAGGGGCACAGATACGCAGTATTAT. V is TRBV11-2 and J is TRBJ2-3; D possibly corresponds to TRBD1 (5 bases). CDR3 length equals 14 residues. Germline V gives CDR1 SGHAT, CDR2 FQNNGV. Trimming shortened V by 1 base and J by 1 base, and 6 bases separated the two germline ends.

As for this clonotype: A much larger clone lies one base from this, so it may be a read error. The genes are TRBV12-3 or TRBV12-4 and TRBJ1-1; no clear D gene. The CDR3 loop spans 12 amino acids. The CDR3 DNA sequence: TGTTCCAGCAGTTTAGGAGTAAGAGAAGCTTTCTTT. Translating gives CSSSLGVREAFF.

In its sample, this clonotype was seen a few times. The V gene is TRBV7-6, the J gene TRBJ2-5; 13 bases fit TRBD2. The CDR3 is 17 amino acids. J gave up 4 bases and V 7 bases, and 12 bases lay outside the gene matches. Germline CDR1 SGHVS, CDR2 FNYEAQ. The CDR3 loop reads CASTQPTSGGAGETQYF. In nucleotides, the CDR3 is TGTGCCAGCACCCAGCCTACTAGCGGGGGGGCGGGAGAGACCCAGTACTTC.

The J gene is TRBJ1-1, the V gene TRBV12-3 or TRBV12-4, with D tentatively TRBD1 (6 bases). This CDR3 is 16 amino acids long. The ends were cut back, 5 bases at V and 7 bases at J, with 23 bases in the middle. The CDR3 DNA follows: TGTGCCAGCAGTCCTTGGGGAGGGGGTGACTCTAGTGAAGCTTTCTTT. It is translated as CASSPWGGGDSSEAFF.